These T cell receptor beta chains were read from a single sample in a study of blood T cell repertoires in COVID-19. Libraries were prepared by immunoSEQ multiplex PCR; TCRdb keeps only in-frame clonotypes and omits some of them. The repertoire holds 200,000 to 250,000 clones, with around four fifths as singletons. The sample was peripheral blood. Receptors were obtained from a woman aged 80 or older with acute or convalescent COVID-19. CDR3s include the opening cysteine and the closing phenylalanine or tryptophan. D genes are given only for firm matches. Rows give clone size only sometimes, using once, few, many, or a class for an expanded clone.

clone size | D gene | J gene | V gene | CDR3 DNA | CDR3 protein
few | TRBD1 | TRBJ1-2 | TRBV7-9 | TGTGCCAGCAGCCCCGGGGACAGGGGGAAATACTATGGCTACACCTTC | CASSPGDRGKYYGYTF
NA | TRBD1 | TRBJ2-5 | TRBV5-6 | TGTGCCAGCAGCGATCCGGGACAGGGTGGGACCCAGTACTTC | CASSDPGQGGTQYF
NA | NA | TRBJ2-7 | TRBV2 | TGTGCCAGCAGTGAAGCAGGGGCAGGGGCCTACGAGCAGTACTTC | CASSEAGAGAYEQYF
NA | TRBD1 | TRBJ1-3 | TRBV9 | TGTGCCAGCAGCGGCGGGACAGGGCTAAACACCATATATTTT | CASSGGTGLNTIYF
NA | NA | TRBJ1-4 | TRBV18 | TGTGCCAGCTCGCCGGTTGGGGACTTTAATGAAAAACTGTTTTTT | CASSPVGDFNEKLFF
NA | TRBD1 | TRBJ2-5 | TRBV18 | TGTGCCAGCTCACCGGGACAGGGCATCCTAGAGACCCAGTACTTC | CASSPGQGILETQYF
NA | NA | TRBJ1-2 | TRBV7-2 | TGTGCCAGCAGCTTCACAGGGATTGATGGCTACACCTTC | CASSFTGIDGYTF
NA | NA | TRBJ1-4 | TRBV15 | TGTGCCACCAGCAGAGTCCTTAATGAAAAACTGTTTTTT | CATSRVLNEKLFF
once | NA | TRBJ2-1 | TRBV10-1 | TGCGCCAGCCCAAGGGGGCAGTTCTTC | CASPRGQFF
NA | TRBD1 | TRBJ1-1 | TRBV5-4 | TGTGCCAGCAGCCCTAAGACAGGGAGCACTGAAGCTTTCTTT | CASSPKTGSTEAFF
NA | NA | TRBJ2-5 | TRBV5-5 | TGTGCCAGCAGCTTGAGACCGGGCGGGGAGACCCAGTACTTC | CASSLRPGGETQYF
NA | TRBD1 | TRBJ1-3 | TRBV23-1 | TGCGCCAGCAGTCGAGACAGGGACTCTGGAAACACCATATATTTT | CASSRDRDSGNTIYF
few | NA | TRBJ1-6 | TRBV3-1/TRBV3-2 | TGTGCCAGCAGCCAAGACAGCGTCTATAATTCACCCCTCCACTTT | CASSQDSVYNSPLHF
NA | NA | TRBJ1-2 | TRBV3-1/TRBV3-2 | TGTGCCAGCAGCCGTGAAGGAGGGAGGAGTAACTATGGCTACACCTTC | CASSREGGRSNYGYTF
NA | NA | TRBJ1-1 | TRBV19 | TGTGCCAGTAGAGGGACACTAAGCAAACCAGAAGCTTTCTTT | CASRGTLSKPEAFF
few | NA | TRBJ1-4 | TRBV28 | TGTGCCAGCAGTTTATTCAGAGGGAATAATGAAAAACTGTTTTTT | CASSLFRGNNEKLFF
NA | NA | TRBJ1-4 | TRBV18 | TGTGCCAGCTCACCGGAAGAGGGTGAAAAACTGTTTTTT | CASSPEEGEKLFF
NA | TRBD2 | TRBJ2-1 | TRBV4-2 | TGTGCCAGCAGCCCAGGACTAGCTCAGGACGGTGTGCAGTTCTTC | CASSPGLAQDGVQFF
NA | TRBD1 | TRBJ2-7 | TRBV7-9 | TGTGCCAGCAGCTGGACAGGCCGCTCCTACGAGCAGTACTTC | CASSWTGRSYEQYF
NA | TRBD1 | TRBJ1-5 | TRBV2 | TGTGCCAGCAGCCCGACAGGGAAGGGCAATCAGCCCCAGCATTTT | CASSPTGKGNQPQHF
NA | TRBD1 | TRBJ1-1 | TRBV5-1 | TGCGCCAGCAGCTTTGGACAGGGGGGCTTTGAAGCTTTCTTT | CASSFGQGGFEAFF
NA | NA | TRBJ2-7 | TRBV5-1 | TGCGCCAGCAGCTTGACAGGGTCAGGCTACGAGCAGTACTTC | CASSLTGSGYEQYF
NA | NA | TRBJ2-3 | TRBV4-3 | TGCGCCAGCAGCCAAGGGGGCCAGAACACAGATACGCAGTATTTT | CASSQGGQNTDTQYF
NA | TRBD1 | TRBJ1-5 | TRBV6-5 | TGTGCCAGCAGAGACAGGGATATTGGTCAGCCCCAGCATTTT | CASRDRDIGQPQHF
NA | TRBD2 | TRBJ2-7 | TRBV27 | TGTGCCAGCAGTTTTTGGCGGGAGGGCCGGAACGAGCAGTACTTC | CASSFWREGRNEQYF